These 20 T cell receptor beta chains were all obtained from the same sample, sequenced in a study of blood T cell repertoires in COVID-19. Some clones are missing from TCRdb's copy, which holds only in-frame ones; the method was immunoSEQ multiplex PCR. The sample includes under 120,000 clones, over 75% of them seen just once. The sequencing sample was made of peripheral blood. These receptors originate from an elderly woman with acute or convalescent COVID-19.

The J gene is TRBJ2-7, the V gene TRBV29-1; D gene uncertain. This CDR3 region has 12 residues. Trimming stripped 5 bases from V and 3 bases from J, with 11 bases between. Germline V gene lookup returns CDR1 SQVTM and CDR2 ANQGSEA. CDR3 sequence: CSVRDFGYEQYF. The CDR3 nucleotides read TGCAGCGTTCGAGATTTTGGCTACGAGCAGTACTTC.

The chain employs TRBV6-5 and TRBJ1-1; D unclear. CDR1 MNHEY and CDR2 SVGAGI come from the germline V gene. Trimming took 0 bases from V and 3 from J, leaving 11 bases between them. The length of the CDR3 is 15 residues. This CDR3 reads CASSYSLGFDTEAFF. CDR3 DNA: TGTGCCAGCAGTTACTCCCTCGGGTTTGACACTGAAGCTTTCTTT.

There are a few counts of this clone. CDR3 amino acids: CASDDRGDEKLFF. CDR3 DNA sequence: TGTGCCAGCGATGACAGGGGGGATGAAAAACTGTTTTTT. This sequence joins TRBV28 and TRBJ1-4, with 9 bases fitting TRBD1. Germline CDR1 MDHEN, CDR2 SYDVKM. The trim removed 8 bases at V and 6 bases at J, leaving 4 bases unmatched. The length of the CDR3 is 13 residues.

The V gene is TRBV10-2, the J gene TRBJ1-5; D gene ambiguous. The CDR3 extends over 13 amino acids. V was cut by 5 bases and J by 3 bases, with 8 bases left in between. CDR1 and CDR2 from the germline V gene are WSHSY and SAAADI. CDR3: CASSSQINQPQHF. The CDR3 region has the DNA TGCGCCAGCAGTTCGCAGATCAATCAGCCCCAGCATTTT.

In DNA, the CDR3 is TGCGCCAGCAGCCCGGACAGGGGGTACTATGGCTACACCTTC. It codes for CASSPDRGYYGYTF. The rearrangement uses TRBV5-1 and TRBJ1-2, with 10 nucleotides matching TRBD1. Germline CDR1 and CDR2: SGHRS and YFSETQ. J lost 3 bases, V lost 4 bases, and 3 bases had no gene match. This CDR3 comprises 14 residues.

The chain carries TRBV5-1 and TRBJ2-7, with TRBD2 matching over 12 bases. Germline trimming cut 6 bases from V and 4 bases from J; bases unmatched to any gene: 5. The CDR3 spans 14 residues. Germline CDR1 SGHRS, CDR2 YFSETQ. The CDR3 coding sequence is TGCGCCAGCACCGTGACTAGCGGGGGATACGAGCAGTACTTC. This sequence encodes CASTVTSGGYEQYF.

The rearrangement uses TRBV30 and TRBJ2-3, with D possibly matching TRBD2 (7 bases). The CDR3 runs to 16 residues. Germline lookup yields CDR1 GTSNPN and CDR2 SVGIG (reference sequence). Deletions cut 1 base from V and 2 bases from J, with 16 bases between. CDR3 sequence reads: CAWSGYGGQHTDTQYF. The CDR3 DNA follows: TGTGCCTGGAGTGGGTACGGGGGGCAGCACACAGATACGCAGTATTTT.

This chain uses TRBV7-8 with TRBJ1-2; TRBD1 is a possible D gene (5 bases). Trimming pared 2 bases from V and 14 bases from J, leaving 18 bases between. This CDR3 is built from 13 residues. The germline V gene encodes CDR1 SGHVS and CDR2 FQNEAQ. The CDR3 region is CASSLFPSPKGTF. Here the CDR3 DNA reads TGTGCCAGCAGCTTATTCCCTTCCCCGAAGGGGACCTTC.

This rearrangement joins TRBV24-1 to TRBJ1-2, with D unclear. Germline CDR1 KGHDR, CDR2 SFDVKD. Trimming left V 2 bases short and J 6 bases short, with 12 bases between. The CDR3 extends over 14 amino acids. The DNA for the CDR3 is TGTGCCACCAGTGATTCCACTCGTTCGGATGGCTACACCTTC. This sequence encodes CATSDSTRSDGYTF.

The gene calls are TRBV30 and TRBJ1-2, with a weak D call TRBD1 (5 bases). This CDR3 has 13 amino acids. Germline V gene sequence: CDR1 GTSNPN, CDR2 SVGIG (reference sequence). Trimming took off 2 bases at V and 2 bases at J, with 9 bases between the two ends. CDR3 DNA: TGTGCCTGGAGTTCGGAGGGGAACTATGGCTACACCTTC. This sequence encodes CAWSSEGNYGYTF.

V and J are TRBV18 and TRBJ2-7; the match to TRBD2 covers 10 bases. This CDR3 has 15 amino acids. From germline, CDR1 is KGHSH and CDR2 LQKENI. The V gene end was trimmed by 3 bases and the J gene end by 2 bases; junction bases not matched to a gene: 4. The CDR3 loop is CASSPIAGGTYEQYF. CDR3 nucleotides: TGTGCCAGCTCACCGATAGCGGGGGGAACCTACGAGCAGTACTTC.

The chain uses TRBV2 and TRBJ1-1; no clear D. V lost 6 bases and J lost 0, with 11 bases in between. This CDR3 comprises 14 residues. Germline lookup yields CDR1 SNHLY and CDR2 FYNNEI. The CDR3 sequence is CASSQNLMNTEAFF. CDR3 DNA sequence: TGTGCCAGCAGCCAGAACCTCATGAACACTGAAGCTTTCTTT.

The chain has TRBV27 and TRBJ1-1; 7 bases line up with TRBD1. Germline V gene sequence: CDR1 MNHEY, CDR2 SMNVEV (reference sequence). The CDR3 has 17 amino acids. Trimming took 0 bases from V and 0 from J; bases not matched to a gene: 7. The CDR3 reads CASSLSGGELMNTEAFF. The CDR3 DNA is TGTGCCAGCAGTTTATCAGGGGGCGAGTTGATGAACACTGAAGCTTTCTTT.

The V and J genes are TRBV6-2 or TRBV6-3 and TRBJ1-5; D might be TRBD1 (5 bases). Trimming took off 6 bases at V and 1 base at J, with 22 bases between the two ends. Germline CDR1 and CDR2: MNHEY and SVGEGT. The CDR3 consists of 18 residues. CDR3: CASSHVRQPVRSNQPQHF. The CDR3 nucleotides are TGTGCCAGCAGCCACGTACGACAGCCGGTTAGGAGCAATCAGCCCCAGCATTTT.

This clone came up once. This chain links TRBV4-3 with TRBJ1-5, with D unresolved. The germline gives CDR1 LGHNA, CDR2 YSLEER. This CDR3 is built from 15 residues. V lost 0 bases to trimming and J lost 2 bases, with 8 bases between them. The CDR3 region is CASSQEARGNQPQHF. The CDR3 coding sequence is TGCGCCAGCAGCCAAGAGGCCCGTGGCAATCAGCCCCAGCATTTT.

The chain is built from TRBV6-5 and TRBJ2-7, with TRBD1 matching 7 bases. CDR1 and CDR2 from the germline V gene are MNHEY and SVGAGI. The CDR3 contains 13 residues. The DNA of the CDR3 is TGTGCGACGACAGGGCCAACCACCTACGAGCAGTACTTC. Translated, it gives CATTGPTTYEQYF.

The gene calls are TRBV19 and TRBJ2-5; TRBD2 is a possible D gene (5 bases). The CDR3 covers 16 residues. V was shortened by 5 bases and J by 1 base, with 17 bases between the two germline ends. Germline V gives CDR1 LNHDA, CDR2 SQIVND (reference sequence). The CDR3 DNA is TGTGCCAGTAGTCCCGAGGGTACCCTAATCCAAGAGACCCAGTACTTC. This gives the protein CASSPEGTLIQETQYF.

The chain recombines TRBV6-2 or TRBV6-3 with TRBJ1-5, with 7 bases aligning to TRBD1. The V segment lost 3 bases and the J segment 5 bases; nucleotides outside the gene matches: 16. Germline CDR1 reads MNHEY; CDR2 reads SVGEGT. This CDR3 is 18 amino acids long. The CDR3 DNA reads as TGTGCCAGCAGTTATCGATCCCTTCTTGTAGGGGGCGATCAGCCCCAGCATTTT. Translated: CASSYRSLLVGGDQPQHF.

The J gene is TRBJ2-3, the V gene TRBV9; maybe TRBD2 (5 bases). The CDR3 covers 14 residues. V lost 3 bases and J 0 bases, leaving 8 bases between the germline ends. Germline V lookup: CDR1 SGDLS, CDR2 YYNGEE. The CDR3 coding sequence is TGTGCCAGCAGCGAAAGCGGTAGCACAGATACGCAGTATTTT. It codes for CASSESGSTDTQYF.

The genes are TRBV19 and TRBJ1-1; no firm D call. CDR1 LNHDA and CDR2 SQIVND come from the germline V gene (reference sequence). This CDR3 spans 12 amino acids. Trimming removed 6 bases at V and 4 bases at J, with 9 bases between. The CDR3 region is CASRRAGTEAFF. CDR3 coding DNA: TGTGCCAGTAGGAGGGCTGGCACTGAAGCTTTCTTT.